These 32 T cell receptor beta chains share one sample of origin, sequenced in a study of T cell changes during pregnancy in multiple sclerosis. The repertoire was sequenced with immunoSEQ multiplex PCR; TCRdb's copy has only in-frame clones and lacks some. Of over 90,000 clones detected, about 94% appear once; the ten largest clones hold 0.99%. Sample: peripheral blood, taken after pregnancy. Every receptor here comes from a female donor with multiple sclerosis, enrolled in a pregnancy study.

This clone came up once. The V and J genes are TRBV10-3 and TRBJ2-1; weak D call: TRBD1 (6 bases). CDR1 ENHRY and CDR2 SYGVKD come from the germline V gene. The CDR3 extends over 14 amino acids. V was clipped by 3 bases and J by 9 bases, with 15 bases between them. Here the CDR3 DNA reads TGTGCCATCAGTGAACCGTCGCGCAGGGGTGAGCAGTTCTTC. Residues: CAISEPSRRGEQFF.

This chain connects TRBV4-2 to TRBJ2-7; 14 bases line up with TRBD2. CDR1 and CDR2 from the germline V gene are LGHNA and YNFKEQ. V dropped 0 bases and J dropped 6; count of bases not matched to a gene: 7. This CDR3 has 17 residues. In DNA form, the CDR3 reads TGTGCCAGCAGCCAAGAAATAGCGGGACTAGCGGGAGTCGAGCAGTACTTC. Protein: CASSQEIAGLAGVEQYF.

This clone was seen just once. The chain is built from TRBV5-4 and TRBJ2-4, with D perhaps matching TRBD1 (6 bases). Germline-derived CDR1 and CDR2 are SGHNT and YYREEE (reference sequence). V was cut by 4 bases and J by 12 bases, with 11 bases left in between. The CDR3 spans 11 residues. CDR3 bases: TGTGCCAGCAGCACCGGGACAACTCAGTACTTC. It yields the protein CASSTGTTQYF.

V usage is TRBV15 and J usage is TRBJ1-1; 7 bases fit TRBD1. V shed 3 bases, J shed 8 bases, and the junction held 15 bases outside the gene matches. The CDR3 has 16 amino acids. The germline V gene has CDR1 LNHNV and CDR2 YYDKDF (reference sequence). The CDR3 nucleotides are TGTGCCACCAGCAGTGAGGGAACCAGGGGGACATGGGAAGCTTTCTTT. This encodes CATSSEGTRGTWEAFF.

In its sample, this clone was seen once. The rearrangement uses TRBV10-2 and TRBJ2-7; TRBD2 aligns across 7 bases. CDR1 and CDR2 (germline): WSHSY, SAAADI. The CDR3 runs 14 residues. After removal of 6 bases from V and 4 bases from J, the junction contained 9 bases not matched to a gene. CDR3 sequence: CASRGTTTLYEQYF. DNA for the CDR3: TGCGCCAGCAGGGGGACTACGACCCTTTACGAGCAGTACTTC.

The J gene is TRBJ2-7, the V gene TRBV28; D might be TRBD1 (6 bases). Germline V gene sequence: CDR1 MDHEN, CDR2 SYDVKM. This CDR3 has 11 residues. The V end was cut by 4 bases, the J end by 10 bases, with 11 bases between. The CDR3 DNA reads TGTGCCAGCAGTTCCTGGGGGCTACAGTACTTC. It specifies CASSSWGLQYF. The whole variable domain, remainder taken from reference TRBV28 and TRBJ2-7, is DVKVTQSSRYLVKRTGEKVFLECVQDMDHENMFWYRQDPGLGLRLIYFSYDVKMKEKGDIPEGYSVSREKKERFSLILESASTNQTSMYLCASSSWGLQYFGPGTRLTVT.

The chain links TRBV19 to TRBJ1-5, with 11 bases matching TRBD1. The length of the CDR3 is 17 residues. Unmatched junction bases numbered 11, after V lost 5 bases and J lost 5 bases. The germline V gene has CDR1 LNHDA and CDR2 SQIVND (reference sequence). The CDR3 DNA is TGTGCCAGTAGTTCCCGGACAGGGGGCTTATATGATCAGCCCCAGCATTTT. It is translated as CASSSRTGGLYDQPQHF.

V gene TRBV4-3 combines with J gene TRBJ2-1; D is perhaps TRBD2 (5 bases). CDR1 and CDR2 from the germline V gene are LGHNA and YSLEER. V was clipped by 0 bases and J by 12 bases, with 9 bases between them. The CDR3 is 12 residues long. CDR3 nucleotide sequence: TGCGCCAGCAGCCAAGAAGAGGGTAGGCAGTTCTTC. This encodes CASSQEEGRQFF.

On this clone: Other DNA sequences of this sample code for an identical CDR3. The rearrangement joins TRBV28 to TRBJ2-7; D is possibly TRBD2 (6 bases). The CDR3 loop spans 13 amino acids. Trimming left V 7 bases short and J 0 bases short, with 10 bases between. In germline, CDR1 is MDHEN, CDR2 SYDVKM. CDR3: CASIGGSSYEQYF. The CDR3, as DNA: TGTGCCAGCATTGGGGGGAGCTCCTACGAGCAGTACTTC.

The CDR3, as DNA: TGTGCCAGCAGCTTCAGGAGGGAGCAGTACTTC. Its translation is CASSFRREQYF. The rearrangement uses TRBV11-2 and TRBJ2-7; tentatively, D is TRBD2 (5 bases). Trimming pared 3 bases from V and 7 bases from J, leaving 7 bases between. This CDR3 contains 11 residues. Looked up from germline, CDR1 is SGHAT and CDR2 is FQNNGV.

The rearrangement uses TRBV5-1 and TRBJ2-7; the match to TRBD2 covers 11 bases. Trimming cost V 3 bases and J 3 bases; bases outside gene matches: 5. This CDR3 comprises 15 residues. Germline V gene lookup returns CDR1 SGHRS and CDR2 YFSETQ. CDR3 loop: CASSWGTSGSYEQYF. The DNA for the CDR3 is TGCGCCAGCAGCTGGGGCACTAGCGGGAGCTACGAGCAGTACTTC.

The chain links TRBV29-1 to TRBJ1-4, with D maybe TRBD1 (5 bases). Per the germline V gene, CDR1 is SQVTM and CDR2 is ANQGSEA. V lost 6 bases, J lost 4 bases, and 15 bases lay in between. The CDR3 covers 14 residues. The CDR3 reads CSVSWLGLNEKLFF. CDR3 sequence (DNA): TGCAGCGTCTCATGGCTGGGGCTTAATGAAAAACTGTTTTTT.

This rearrangement joins TRBV7-2 to TRBJ1-3; no definite D call. From germline, CDR1 is SGHTA and CDR2 FQGNSA. Trimming removed 0 bases from V and 6 bases from J, with 6 bases in between. The CDR3 sequence is 13 residues long. Here the CDR3 reads CASSLARANTIYF. The CDR3 region has the DNA TGTGCCAGCAGCTTAGCACGCGCAAACACCATATATTTT.

In DNA, the CDR3 is TGCAGCGTGGAGGATGGGGGGGACTATGGCTACACCTTC. Its translation is CSVEDGGDYGYTF. V and J are TRBV29-1 and TRBJ1-2, with D possibly TRBD1 on 5 matching bases. The CDR3 has 13 amino acids. With 6 bases removed from V and 3 bases from J, the gap between germline ends came to 14 bases. Germline loops: CDR1 SQVTM, CDR2 ANQGSEA. The full variable domain, in which reference TRBV29-1 and TRBJ1-2 provide the parts outside the CDR3, is SAVISQKPSRDICQRGTSLTIQCQVDSQVTMMFWYRQQPGQSLTLIATANQGSEATYESGFVIDKFPISRPNLTFSTLTVSNMSPEDSSIYLCSVEDGGDYGYTFGSGTRLTVV.

V gene TRBV9 combines with J gene TRBJ2-5, with a weak D call TRBD2 (6 bases). The CDR3 consists of 14 residues. Germline V gene data show CDR1 as SGDLS and CDR2 as YYNGEE. With 2 bases removed from V and 2 bases from J, the gap between germline ends came to 10 bases. The CDR3 sequence is CASSVSGVQETQYF. CDR3 DNA: TGTGCCAGCAGCGTTAGCGGAGTGCAAGAGACCCAGTACTTC.

This rearrangement joins TRBV7-2 to TRBJ1-1; D remains unclear. Germline CDR1 is SGHTA and CDR2 is FQGNSA. The CDR3 totals 13 residues. V shed 1 base and J shed 1 base, with 4 bases lying between them. The DNA of the CDR3 is TGTGCCAGCAGCTTAGTCTGGAACACTGAAGCTTTCTTT. Amino acids: CASSLVWNTEAFF.

The V and J genes are TRBV2 and TRBJ2-2, with D unresolved. Trimming pared 7 bases from V and 2 bases from J, leaving 5 bases between. The CDR3 runs to 12 residues. Germline CDR1 SNHLY, CDR2 FYNNEI. CDR3 nucleotides: TGTGCCAGCACCTTAAACACCGGGGAGCTGTTTTTT. It yields the protein CASTLNTGELFF.

V gene TRBV19 combines with J gene TRBJ1-5, with D possibly TRBD1 on 6 matching bases. The CDR3 is 17 residues long. Germline values: CDR1 LNHDA, CDR2 SQIVND (reference sequence). Trimming took off 0 bases at V and 4 bases at J, with 16 bases between the two ends. The CDR3 coding sequence is TGTGCCAGTAGTATAGAAGGGGGGGGCGCAGGGAATCAGCCCCAGCATTTT. This gives the protein CASSIEGGGAGNQPQHF. Together with reference TRBV19 and TRBJ1-5, the CDR3 gives the full variable domain: DGGITQSPKYLFRKEGQNVTLSCEQNLNHDAMYWYRQDPGQGLRLIYYSQIVNDFQKGDIAEGYSVSREKKESFPLTVTSAQKNPTAFYLCASSIEGGGAGNQPQHFGDGTRLSIL.

The chain has TRBV4-1 and TRBJ2-2, with a tentative D call TRBD2 (5 bases). This CDR3 has 20 residues. Germline CDR1 is MGHRA and CDR2 is YSYEKL. V was clipped by 0 bases and J by 0 bases, with 20 bases between them. The CDR3 here is CASSQDRHLRDRANTGELFF. CDR3 DNA sequence: TGCGCCAGCAGCCAAGATCGCCATTTACGGGATAGGGCGAACACCGGGGAGCTGTTTTTT.

V is TRBV19 and J is TRBJ2-1, with 7 bases aligning to TRBD2. CDR3 length: 14 amino acids. CDR1 and CDR2 (germline): LNHDA, SQIVND (reference sequence). V shed 8 bases, J shed 4 bases, and the junction held 8 bases outside the gene matches. The CDR3 DNA reads TGTGCCAGTCGGGGAGGGTGGCTTTACAATGAGCAGTTCTTC. Translated: CASRGGWLYNEQFF.

This clone has only one observation. J is TRBJ2-5 and V is TRBV27; TRBD1 matches at 10 bases. The trim removed 1 base at V and 5 bases at J, leaving 7 bases unmatched. CDR3 length: 16 residues. CDR1 is MNHEY and CDR2 is SMNVEV in the germline V gene (reference sequence). CDR3 in amino acids: CASSLLGTGVYETQYF. The DNA for the CDR3 is TGTGCCAGCAGTTTATTAGGGACAGGGGTCTACGAGACCCAGTACTTC.

The chain carries TRBV4-1 and TRBJ2-3; 11 nucleotides align to TRBD2. The CDR3 has 18 amino acids. The germline CDR1 and CDR2 sequences are MGHRA and YSYEKL. Trimming removed 5 bases from V and 3 bases from J; junction bases left unmatched: 13. The CDR3 DNA follows: TGCGCCAGCAGCGAAGTAGTCCCTAGCGGGAGGTATACAGATACGCAGTATTTT. This gives the protein CASSEVVPSGRYTDTQYF.

J is TRBJ1-2 and V is TRBV6-1; D gene uncertain. The CDR3 runs to 13 residues. V was shortened by 5 bases and J by 4 bases, with 11 bases between the two germline ends. CDR1 is MNHNS and CDR2 is SASEGT in the germline V gene. The CDR3 nucleotides read TGTGCCAGCAGTCTAGAGGCTGTCTATGGCTACACCTTC. This translates into CASSLEAVYGYTF.

The CDR3 is CATSRDFGLGGNQPQHF. In DNA form, the CDR3 reads TGTGCCACCAGCAGAGATTTTGGGCTCGGGGGCAATCAGCCCCAGCATTTT. The rearrangement joins TRBV15 to TRBJ1-5; D is undetermined. The CDR3 is 17 amino acids. Per the germline V gene, CDR1 is LNHNV and CDR2 is YYDKDF (reference sequence). V gave up 0 bases and J gave up 2 bases, with 14 bases separating them.

The CDR3: CASTRTVLVNNEQFF. CDR3 nucleotide sequence: TGTGCCAGTACGCGGACAGTCCTAGTCAATAATGAGCAGTTCTTC. The J gene is TRBJ2-1, the V gene TRBV19; weak D call: TRBD1 (6 bases). Germline V gives CDR1 LNHDA, CDR2 SQIVND (reference sequence). CDR3 length: 15 amino acids. V was cut by 7 bases and J by 7 bases, with 20 bases left in between.

As DNA, the CDR3 is TGTGCCAGCAGTGAATCAGGAGGCCAGCCCCAGCATTTT. It is translated as CASSESGGQPQHF. This chain uses TRBV6-1 with TRBJ1-5; D is uncertain. Germline CDR1 and CDR2: MNHNS and SASEGT. This CDR3 has 13 residues. Between the trimmed V and J ends, which lost 2 bases and 7 bases, there was a span of 9 bases.

CDR3: CASLEGWREAAETQYF. The CDR3 DNA follows: TGTGCCAGCCTTGAGGGGTGGCGGGAGGCCGCCGAGACCCAGTACTTC. J is TRBJ2-5 and V is TRBV9; TRBD2 matches at 8 bases. The CDR3 length is 16 residues. Per germline, CDR1 SGDLS and CDR2 YYNGEE. V shed 7 bases, J shed 5 bases, and the junction held 16 bases outside the gene matches. Together with reference TRBV9 and TRBJ2-5, the CDR3 gives the full variable domain: DSGVTQTPKHLITATGQRVTLRCSPRSGDLSVYWYQQSLDQGLQFLIQYYNGEERAKGNILERFSAQQFPDLHSELNLSSLELGDSALYFCASLEGWREAAETQYFGPGTRLLVL.

The rearrangement uses TRBV5-6 and TRBJ2-1, with a weak D call TRBD2 (7 bases). The CDR3 is 14 residues long. V was clipped by 4 bases and J by 9 bases, with 17 bases between them. Germline V gives CDR1 SGHDT, CDR2 YYEEEE. DNA for the CDR3: TGTGCCAGCAGCAGTATCGAGGGGGGGATTGAGCAGTTCTTC. Amino acids: CASSSIEGGIEQFF.

V usage is TRBV7-2 and J usage is TRBJ2-5; no clear D. Germline V gene sequence: CDR1 SGHTA, CDR2 FQGNSA. Trimming stripped 5 bases from V and 2 bases from J, with 15 bases between. The CDR3 consists of 15 residues. The DNA for the CDR3 is TGTGCCAGCAGCCAGACGCCGAGGCGGCAAGAGACCCAGTACTTC. This codes for CASSQTPRRQETQYF.

The table lists this clone with a count of one. V is TRBV30 and J is TRBJ2-7, with 10 bases lining up with TRBD1. This CDR3 has 18 residues. Germline-derived CDR1 and CDR2 are GTSNPN and SVGIG (reference sequence). Trimming removed 3 bases from V and 0 bases from J; junction bases left unmatched: 14. In nucleotides, the CDR3 is TGTGCCTGGAGGACCGGGACAGGGGTTTCGTGGAGCTCCTACGAGCAGTACTTC. Protein sequence: CAWRTGTGVSWSSYEQYF.

The gene calls are TRBV19 and TRBJ2-3, with TRBD2 matching 9 bases. CDR3 length: 15 amino acids. The germline V gene encodes CDR1 LNHDA and CDR2 SQIVND (reference sequence). The trim removed 6 bases at V and 5 bases at J, leaving 9 bases unmatched. This chain's CDR3 is CASSPSGGLGDTQYF. The CDR3 region has the DNA TGTGCCAGTAGCCCAAGCGGGGGGCTGGGAGATACGCAGTATTTT.

The chain is built from TRBV30 and TRBJ2-1, with 9 bases aligning to TRBD2. With V trimmed by 1 base and J by 9 bases, 4 bases remained unmatched. CDR1 GTSNPN and CDR2 SVGIG come from the germline V gene (reference sequence). The CDR3 has 13 amino acids. The CDR3 region has the DNA TGTGCCTGGAGTGGCGCGGGGGGGGCTGAGCAGTTCTTC. It specifies CAWSGAGGAEQFF.